One and the same sample provided the 24 T cell receptor beta chains below, sequenced in a study of blood T cell repertoires in COVID-19. TCRdb's copy holds only in-frame clones and misses some; the assay was immunoSEQ multiplex PCR. The sample includes a few hundred thousand clones, nearly 90% of them seen just once. Material: peripheral blood. Receptors were obtained from a man between 18 and 29 years old with active or convalescent COVID-19.

CDR3 coding DNA: TGTGCCAGCAGCCAAGATATCAGCGGGAGCGTTGAGCAGTTCTTC. Its translation is CASSQDISGSVEQFF. The V call is TRBV14, the J call TRBJ2-1, with TRBD2 matching 8 bases. This CDR3 spans 15 amino acids. Germline CDR1 SGHDN, CDR2 FVKESK. Trimming at V came to 0 bases and at J to 9 bases, leaving 7 bases not matched to a gene.

V gene TRBV27 combines with J gene TRBJ2-1; 9 bases agree with TRBD2. J lost 2 bases, V lost 5 bases, and 1 base had no gene match. Germline V gene data show CDR1 as MNHEY and CDR2 as SMNVEV (reference sequence). CDR3 length: 14 amino acids. The chain's CDR3 is CASSSGGTYNEQFF. Here the CDR3 DNA reads TGTGCCAGCAGTAGCGGGGGGACCTACAATGAGCAGTTCTTC.

The chain recombines TRBV12-5 with TRBJ2-1; 13 bases agree with TRBD2. CDR3 length equals 15 residues. With 7 bases clipped from V and 4 bases from J, the junction kept 4 bases outside the gene matches. Germline assignment: CDR1 LGHNT and CDR2 FRNRAP. The CDR3 spells CASAQGLAGYNEQFF. CDR3 in DNA: TGTGCTAGTGCCCAGGGACTAGCGGGGTACAATGAGCAGTTCTTC.

V usage is TRBV7-2 and J usage is TRBJ1-2; no reliable D call. Germline V CDR1 and CDR2: SGHTA, FQGNSA. V dropped 0 bases and J dropped 7 bases, with 12 bases sitting between them. This CDR3 has 14 amino acids. The chain's CDR3 is CASSLANPGIGYTF. In nucleotides, the CDR3 is TGTGCCAGCAGCTTAGCCAACCCGGGAATTGGCTACACCTTC.

The genes are TRBV18 and TRBJ1-5; no clear D. Per germline, CDR1 KGHSH and CDR2 LQKENI. V was shortened by 3 bases and J by 2 bases, with 5 bases between the two germline ends. This CDR3 has 13 residues. For the CDR3, the DNA is TGTGCCAGCTCACCGTCTGGCAATCAGCCCCAGCATTTT. It specifies CASSPSGNQPQHF.

CDR3 region: CASRNTGGGYTF. The CDR3 DNA follows: TGTGCCAGCAGAAACACAGGGGGCGGCTACACCTTC. The V and J genes are TRBV7-9 and TRBJ1-2; 9 bases map to TRBD1. CDR3 size: 12 residues. CDR1 and CDR2 from the germline V gene are SEHNR and FQNEAQ (reference sequence). Germline trimming cut 6 bases from V and 8 bases from J; bases unmatched to any gene: 4.

This clone was counted only a few times. The gene calls are TRBV28 and TRBJ1-2, with TRBD1 as a possible D gene (6 bases). The CDR3 runs to 12 residues. The germline CDR1 and CDR2 sequences are MDHEN and SYDVKM. The V end lost 1 base, the J end lost 7 bases, and 7 bases lay between the germline ends. CDR3 loop: CASSLSRGGYTF. The CDR3 nucleotides are TGTGCCAGCAGTTTATCCAGGGGTGGCTACACCTTC.

CDR3 bases: TGTGCCAGCAGCGTAGAGCGTACAGGGGGAGAGACCCAGTACTTC. Residues: CASSVERTGGETQYF. The J gene is TRBJ2-5, the V gene TRBV9, with 8 bases fitting TRBD1. The germline gives CDR1 SGDLS, CDR2 YYNGEE. The length of the CDR3 is 15 residues. Trimming took 0 bases from V and 4 from J; bases not matched to a gene: 5.

This rearrangement joins TRBV28 to TRBJ2-7; TRBD2 is a possible D gene (5 bases). CDR3 length: 14 residues. Trimming cost V 5 bases and J 3 bases, with 14 bases left between them. Germline V gene data show CDR1 as MDHEN and CDR2 as SYDVKM. CDR3 sequence reads: CASSPGPGIYEQYF. For the CDR3, the DNA is TGTGCCAGCAGTCCCGGTCCGGGGATCTACGAGCAGTACTTC.

The CDR3 DNA is TGTGCCAGCGGGTTACAGGGGCACACTGAAGCTTTCTTT. Translating gives CASGLQGHTEAFF. This rearrangement joins TRBV28 to TRBJ1-1; 7 bases match TRBD1. Per germline, CDR1 MDHEN and CDR2 SYDVKM. This CDR3 region has 13 residues. Trimming removed 8 bases from V and 3 bases from J; junction bases left unmatched: 6.

This clone has a single count. J is TRBJ1-2 and V is TRBV7-2; D is uncertain. V was clipped by 1 base and J by 8 bases, with 17 bases between them. The CDR3 spans 15 residues. Germline V gene lookup returns CDR1 SGHTA and CDR2 FQGNSA. CDR3 amino acids: CASSLVIDTPSGYTF. CDR3 coding DNA: TGTGCCAGCAGCTTAGTGATTGACACTCCGTCGGGCTACACCTTC.

The chain couples TRBV7-2 to TRBJ2-1, with a tentative D call TRBD2 (6 bases). The germline CDR1 and CDR2 sequences are SGHTA and FQGNSA. V lost 0 bases and J lost 3, with 9 bases in between. The CDR3 is 15 residues long. The DNA for the CDR3 is TGTGCCAGCAGCTTAGCTTGGACTAACTACAATGAGCAGTTCTTC. Protein product: CASSLAWTNYNEQFF.

Points on this clone: Other nucleotide sequences from this sample produce the same CDR3. The J gene is TRBJ2-1, the V gene TRBV5-1; a weak D match, TRBD1 (5 bases). The CDR3 is made up of 13 amino acids. Deletions cut 0 bases from V and 7 bases from J, with 8 bases between. Germline V gene lookup returns CDR1 SGHRS and CDR2 YFSETQ. Here the CDR3 reads CASSLGGLNEQFF. In DNA, the CDR3 is TGCGCCAGCAGCTTGGGGGGCTTGAATGAGCAGTTCTTC.

The J gene is TRBJ2-3, the V gene TRBV7-8, with 14 bases identical to TRBD2. The V gene end was trimmed by 0 bases and the J gene end by 4 bases; junction bases not matched to a gene: 3. The germline V gene has CDR1 SGHVS and CDR2 FQNEAQ. The CDR3 runs to 17 residues. CDR3 sequence: CASSLAGTSGSADTQYF. The CDR3 bases are TGTGCCAGCAGCTTAGCCGGGACTAGCGGGAGCGCAGATACGCAGTATTTT. Together with reference TRBV7-8 and TRBJ2-3, the CDR3 gives the full variable domain: GAGVSQSPRYKVAKRGQDVALRCDPISGHVSLFWYQQALGQGPEFLTYFQNEAQLDKSGLPSDRFFAERPEGSVSTLKIQRTQQEDSAVYLCASSLAGTSGSADTQYFGPGTRLTVL.

The V gene is TRBV7-2, the J gene TRBJ1-1; 11 nucleotides align to TRBD1. The CDR3 length is 17 residues. The V gene's germline CDR1 is SGHTA and CDR2 FQGNSA. Germline trimming cut 1 base from V and 0 bases from J; bases unmatched to any gene: 4. CDR3 sequence (DNA): TGTGCCAGCAGCTTAGATTCGGGACAGGGGGTGAACACTGAAGCTTTCTTT. It codes for CASSLDSGQGVNTEAFF.

This rearrangement joins TRBV3-1 (or the pseudogene TRBV3-2) to TRBJ2-2; 7 nucleotides agree with TRBD1. The CDR3 has 13 amino acids. Losses at the gene ends were 4 bases for V and 7 bases for J; bases not matched to a gene: 3. Germline CDR1 is LGHDT and CDR2 is YNNKEL (reference sequence). This CDR3 is CASSRQGGGELFF. DNA for the CDR3: TGTGCCAGCAGCCGACAGGGCGGCGGGGAGCTGTTTTTT.

This chain connects TRBV4-3 to TRBJ2-6, with TRBD1 matching over 11 bases. J gave up 0 bases and V 1 base, and 8 bases lay outside the gene matches. Germline V gives CDR1 LGHNA, CDR2 YSLEER. The CDR3 is 20 residues long. CDR3 DNA: TGCGCCAGCAGCCAAGTCTCCGGGACAGGGGGGTTCTCTGGGGCCAACGTCCTGACTTTC. Protein: CASSQVSGTGGFSGANVLTF.

As to this clone: An end of the junction differs from the germline gene, which may be a read error. The chain recombines TRBV2 with TRBJ1-1; unclear D gene. Germline values: CDR1 SNHLY, CDR2 FYNNEI. There are 10 residues in the CDR3. The CDR3 nucleotides read TGTGCCAGCAGTGGGGCCCGCTCCATCTTT. The encoded protein is CASSGARSIF.

This clone was detected only once. The chain combines TRBV30 with TRBJ2-7; 8 bases line up with TRBD2. CDR1 is GTSNPN and CDR2 is SVGIG in the germline V gene (reference sequence). This CDR3 has 14 amino acids. Germline trimming cut 0 bases from V and 4 bases from J; bases unmatched to any gene: 5. This CDR3 reads CAWSVRLARYEQYF. Written as DNA, the CDR3 is TGTGCCTGGAGTGTACGACTAGCGCGGTACGAGCAGTACTTC. Together with reference TRBV30 and TRBJ2-7, the CDR3 gives the full variable domain: SQTIHQWPATLVQPVGSPLSLECTVEGTSNPNLYWYRQAAGRGLQLLFYSVGIGQISSEVPQNLSASRPQDRQFILSSKKLLLSDSGFYLCAWSVRLARYEQYFGPGTRLTVT.

This clone was observed a handful of times. The V gene is TRBV7-9, the J gene TRBJ1-2, with 7 bases matching TRBD1. Trimming cost V 11 bases and J 7 bases; bases outside gene matches: 10. The CDR3 extends over 12 amino acids. Germline V lookup: CDR1 SEHNR, CDR2 FQNEAQ (reference sequence). CDR3 DNA sequence: TGTGCCTCTATCGACAGGGAAAGTGGCTACACCTTC. It translates to CASIDRESGYTF.

The rearrangement links TRBV2 to TRBJ2-2, with TRBD1 as a possible D gene (6 bases). Germline CDR1 reads SNHLY; CDR2 reads FYNNEI. The CDR3 totals 15 residues. The V and J ends lost 6 bases and 1 base respectively, with 12 bases between them. The CDR3, as DNA: TGTGCCAGCAGCCAGGGGATTCGGAACACCGGGGAGCTGTTTTTT. Amino acid sequence: CASSQGIRNTGELFF.

The chain employs TRBV28 and TRBJ2-1, with TRBD2 as a possible D gene (5 bases). Germline-derived CDR1 and CDR2 are MDHEN and SYDVKM. This CDR3 has 14 residues. The V and J ends lost 7 bases and 6 bases respectively, with 16 bases between them. This chain's CDR3 is CASNKEDLPNEQFF. For the CDR3, the DNA is TGTGCCAGCAACAAGGAGGACCTCCCCAATGAGCAGTTCTTC.

The V call is TRBV18, the J call TRBJ2-2, with 8 positions matching TRBD1. Germline loops: CDR1 KGHSH, CDR2 LQKENI. The CDR3 sequence is 16 residues long. J lost 1 base, V lost 3 bases, and 4 bases had no gene match. CDR3 region: CASSPLGTGNTGELFF. CDR3 bases: TGTGCCAGCTCACCTCTGGGGACAGGGAACACCGGGGAGCTGTTTTTT.

The chain carries TRBV5-1 and TRBJ2-1; 7 bases align to TRBD1. Germline CDR1 reads SGHRS; CDR2 reads YFSETQ. J lost 10 bases, V lost 0 bases, and 10 bases had no gene match. There are 15 residues in the CDR3. CDR3 protein: CASSLEDTGVREQFF. Here the CDR3 DNA reads TGCGCCAGCAGCTTGGAGGATACAGGGGTACGAGAGCAGTTCTTC.